One and the same sample provided the 24 T cell receptor beta chains below, sequenced in a study of Ad26.COV2.S vaccination and SARS-CoV-2 variants. Treatment defined: roughly 19 received Ad26.COV2.S at low or high dose, single or two shots; 5 received placebo; per-sample allocation not given. Collection of samples fell on day 63 after the first vaccine or placebo injection. The assay was immunoSEQ multiplex PCR, and TCRdb's table has in-frame clones only and misses some. The sample has about 320,000 clones, around 84% seen once. The sample here was peripheral blood, taken in a trial of Ad26.COV2.S vaccine versus placebo. The receptors here all came from a person between 18 and 65 years old who received the Ad26.COV2.S COVID-19 vaccine or a placebo.

With regard to this clone: The junction and the germline gene differ at one end; a read error may be behind it. This chain joins TRBV10-1 and TRBJ1-5; D is ambiguous. Germline lookup yields CDR1 WNHNN and CDR2 SYGVQD (reference sequence). This CDR3 has 19 amino acids. CDR3 DNA: TGCGTCAGCAGGCGCCCACCACCCCCGGTCGAGAATAGCAATCAGCCCCAGCATTTT. Residues: CVSRRPPPPVENSNQPQHF.

This chain uses TRBV30 with TRBJ1-1; D unclear. This CDR3 comprises 13 residues. The germline V gene encodes CDR1 GTSNPN and CDR2 SVGIG (reference sequence). V was trimmed by 3 bases and J by 4 bases, leaving 12 bases between them. CDR3: CAWSQAFGTEAFF. The CDR3 DNA sequence: TGTGCCTGGAGCCAAGCCTTTGGCACTGAAGCTTTCTTT.

This chain uses TRBV4-3 with TRBJ2-3; 9 bases fit TRBD2. CDR1 and CDR2 (germline): LGHNA, YSLEER. J gave up 9 bases and V 1 base, and 14 bases lay outside the gene matches. CDR3 length: 17 amino acids. The CDR3 bases are TGCGCCAGCAGCCAAGGCGTGGGGGCGGGGGGGCCTAACACGCAGTATTTT. As protein: CASSQGVGAGGPNTQYF.

The chain employs TRBV7-8 and TRBJ1-4; possibly TRBD1 for D (6 bases). CDR1 is SGHVS, CDR2 FQNEAQ, per germline. The length of the CDR3 is 17 residues. Trimming pared 5 bases from V and 0 bases from J, leaving 16 bases between. The CDR3: CASSTETGLATNEKLFF. The DNA of the CDR3 is TGTGCCAGCAGCACCGAGACAGGACTTGCAACTAATGAAAAACTGTTTTTT.

The V call is TRBV30, the J call TRBJ2-6, with TRBD1 as a possible D gene (5 bases). The CDR3 totals 15 residues. Looked up from germline, CDR1 is GTSNPN and CDR2 is SVGIG (reference sequence). The ends were cut back, 3 bases at V and 2 bases at J, with 11 bases in the middle. This CDR3 is CAWRIAGTGANVLTF. Written as DNA, the CDR3 is TGTGCCTGGAGAATTGCAGGGACTGGGGCCAACGTCCTGACTTTC.

V and J are TRBV9 and TRBJ2-1; a possible D gene is TRBD2 (5 bases). The CDR3 contains 15 residues. Germline CDR1 SGDLS, CDR2 YYNGEE. Between the trimmed V and J ends, which lost 4 bases and 7 bases, there was a span of 18 bases. In nucleotides, the CDR3 is TGTGCCAGCAGCCCCCGTCCCGACTATTCAAATGAGCAGTTCTTC. It is translated as CASSPRPDYSNEQFF.

Details on this clone: The same CDR3 is also encoded by other DNA sequences in this sample. J is TRBJ1-3 and V is TRBV30; D gene uncertain. In germline, CDR1 is GTSNPN, CDR2 SVGIG (reference sequence). V was pared by 1 base and J by 5 bases, with 3 bases between. This CDR3 comprises 11 residues. The chain's CDR3 is CAWSDRNTIYF. CDR3 nucleotides: TGTGCCTGGAGTGATCGAAACACCATATATTTT. Full variable domain (missing parts from reference TRBV30 and TRBJ1-3): SQTIHQWPATLVQPVGSPLSLECTVEGTSNPNLYWYRQAAGRGLQLLFYSVGIGQISSEVPQNLSASRPQDRQFILSSKKLLLSDSGFYLCAWSDRNTIYFGEGSWLTVV.

This sequence joins TRBV2 and TRBJ1-1; TRBD1 matches at 8 bases. Germline assignment: CDR1 SNHLY and CDR2 FYNNEI. This CDR3 contains 12 residues. V lost 4 bases, J lost 9 bases, and 4 bases stayed unmatched. The CDR3 region is CASSGQGAQAFF. CDR3 nucleotide sequence: TGTGCCAGCAGTGGCCAGGGGGCACAAGCTTTCTTT.

The chain is built from TRBV7-9 and TRBJ1-4; TRBD1 might be the D (5 bases). Germline assignment: CDR1 SEHNR and CDR2 FQNEAQ (reference sequence). This CDR3 is 15 amino acids long. Deletions cut 3 bases from V and 0 bases from J, with 8 bases between. CDR3 DNA sequence: TGTGCCAGCAGCTTCCAGGGTGCAACTAATGAAAAACTGTTTTTT. This translates into CASSFQGATNEKLFF.

The chain employs TRBV19 and TRBJ1-1; D is unclear. This CDR3 is built from 13 residues. In germline, CDR1 is LNHDA, CDR2 SQIVND (reference sequence). V dropped 3 bases and J dropped 3 bases, with 8 bases sitting between them. This chain's CDR3 is CASSMRVDTEAFF. As DNA, the CDR3 is TGTGCCAGTAGTATGAGGGTGGACACTGAAGCTTTCTTT.

The gene calls are TRBV7-2 and TRBJ1-2; D call uncertain. The germline V gene encodes CDR1 SGHTA and CDR2 FQGNSA. The CDR3 length is 13 residues. Trimming removed 2 bases from V and 0 bases from J, with 4 bases in between. This chain's CDR3 is CASSLQANYGYTF. As DNA, the CDR3 is TGTGCCAGCAGCTTACAGGCTAACTATGGCTACACCTTC.

The J gene is TRBJ1-4, the V gene TRBV6-2 or TRBV6-3; 8 bases line up with TRBD1. Germline CDR1 is MNHEY and CDR2 is SVGEGT. V lost 6 bases to trimming and J lost 7 bases; unmatched junction nucleotides: 7. This CDR3 is built from 14 residues. CDR3 coding DNA: TGTGCCAGCAGCTGGGACAGGCTCCTTGAAAAACTGTTTTTT. Its translation: CASSWDRLLEKLFF.

This sequence joins TRBV7-9 and TRBJ1-1, with D perhaps matching TRBD1 (5 bases). The CDR3 consists of 15 residues. In germline, CDR1 is SEHNR, CDR2 FQNEAQ (reference sequence). V gave up 5 bases and J gave up 4 bases, with 17 bases separating them. The CDR3 sequence is CASSPGPGSGTEAFF. In nucleotides, the CDR3 is TGTGCCAGCAGCCCGGGACCGGGCAGCGGCACTGAAGCTTTCTTT.

The CDR3 reads CASGSRTSEETQYF. The CDR3 nucleotides are TGTGCCAGTGGCAGTAGGACAAGCGAAGAGACCCAGTACTTC. V and J are TRBV19 and TRBJ2-5; the D gene is possibly TRBD1 (5 bases). The germline V and J ends were trimmed by 8 bases and 3 bases, with 16 bases remaining between them. The V gene's germline CDR1 is LNHDA and CDR2 SQIVND (reference sequence). The CDR3 is made up of 14 amino acids.

This rearrangement joins TRBV27 to TRBJ2-3; D could derive from TRBD1 or TRBD2 (5 bases each). The germline V gene has CDR1 MNHEY and CDR2 SMNVEV (reference sequence). V shed 10 bases and J shed 1 base, with 27 bases lying between them. The CDR3 runs 18 residues. The CDR3 here is CATGWRTWTSVGTDTQYF. CDR3 in DNA: TGTGCCACTGGATGGAGGACATGGACGAGTGTGGGCACAGATACGCAGTATTTT.

The chain links TRBV6-6 to TRBJ1-2; TRBD1 is a possible D gene (5 bases). CDR1 is MNHNY and CDR2 is SVGAGI in the germline V gene (reference sequence). The V and J ends lost 2 bases and 8 bases respectively, with 12 bases between them. The CDR3 has 13 residues. CDR3 loop: CASSYGSTAGYTF. CDR3 coding DNA: TGTGCCAGCAGTTACGGTTCGACAGCGGGCTACACCTTC.

The chain uses TRBV7-9 and TRBJ1-5; a weak D match, TRBD1 (6 bases). CDR3 length equals 13 residues. CDR1 is SEHNR, CDR2 FQNEAQ, per germline (reference sequence). Trimming removed 1 base from V and 13 bases from J, with 14 bases in between. CDR3 nucleotides: TGTGCCAGCAGCTTAGGGACCAGGGACACGCAGCATTTT. It yields the protein CASSLGTRDTQHF.

This clone was seen once. This chain uses TRBV10-1 with TRBJ2-3; 10 bases map to TRBD2. Germline V gives CDR1 WNHNN, CDR2 SYGVQD (reference sequence). There are 14 residues in the CDR3. V shed 8 bases and J 6 bases; nucleotides not matched to a gene: 8. The CDR3 loop reads CASSSSGGSDTQYF. The CDR3 DNA reads TGCGCCAGCTCCTCTAGCGGGGGATCGGATACGCAGTATTTT.

V and J are TRBV12-3 or TRBV12-4 and TRBJ2-5; D is unresolved. The ends were cut back, 4 bases at V and 0 bases at J, with 0 bases in the middle. This CDR3 is built from 11 residues. The CDR3 reads CASSYQETQYF. The CDR3 DNA reads as TGTGCCAGCAGTTACCAAGAGACCCAGTACTTC.

The chain uses TRBV7-2 and TRBJ2-3; TRBD1 matches 9 bases. V lost 1 base to trimming and J lost 3 bases; unmatched junction nucleotides: 11. CDR1 is SGHTA, CDR2 FQGNSA, per germline. The CDR3 is 18 residues long. CDR3 sequence (DNA): TGTGCCAGCAGCTTAGATTTCCGTGAGGACAGGGGTACAGATACGCAGTATTTT. This codes for CASSLDFREDRGTDTQYF.

This sequence joins TRBV6-5 and TRBJ1-1; D unresolved. CDR3 size: 15 residues. V gave up 3 bases and J gave up 1 base, with 12 bases separating them. Germline values: CDR1 MNHEY, CDR2 SVGAGI. CDR3 DNA sequence: TGTGCCAGCAGTTATAGCGATACCGCGAACACTGAAGCTTTCTTT. It specifies CASSYSDTANTEAFF.

This chain links TRBV11-2 with TRBJ2-5; D might be TRBD1 (6 bases). CDR3 size: 15 residues. In germline, CDR1 is SGHAT, CDR2 FQNNGV. Trimming stripped 0 bases from V and 6 bases from J, with 14 bases between. CDR3 DNA: TGTGCCAGCAGCTTAGACAGGGGTAGCGTGAAGACCCAGTACTTC. Translated, it gives CASSLDRGSVKTQYF.

This chain connects TRBV10-3 to TRBJ2-7, with 10 bases lining up with TRBD2. Trimming at V came to 8 bases and at J to 7 bases, leaving 5 bases not matched to a gene. Germline V gives CDR1 ENHRY, CDR2 SYGVKD. CDR3 length: 12 residues. In DNA form, the CDR3 reads TGTGCCATCGGGACTAGCGAGATTGAGCAGTACTTC. It is translated as CAIGTSEIEQYF.

The CDR3 DNA sequence: TGTGCCAGCAGTTTCTGGGGCCACGGCTACACCTTC. It yields the protein CASSFWGHGYTF. The chain joins TRBV12-3 or TRBV12-4 to TRBJ1-2; possible D gene TRBD1, 5 bases. With 3 bases removed from V and 8 bases from J, the gap between germline ends came to 10 bases. This CDR3 comprises 12 residues.